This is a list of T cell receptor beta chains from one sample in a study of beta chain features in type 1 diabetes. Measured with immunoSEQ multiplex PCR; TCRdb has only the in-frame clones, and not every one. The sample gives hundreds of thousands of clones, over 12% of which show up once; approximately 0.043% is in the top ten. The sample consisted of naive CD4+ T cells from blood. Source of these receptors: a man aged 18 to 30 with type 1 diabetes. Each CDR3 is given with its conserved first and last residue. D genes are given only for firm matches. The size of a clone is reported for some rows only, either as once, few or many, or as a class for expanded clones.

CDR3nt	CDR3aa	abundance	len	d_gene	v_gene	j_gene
TGTGCCAGCAGATCGGAAATCTTTAACTATGGCTACACCTTC	CASRSEIFNYGYTF	few	14	.	TRBV2	TRBJ1-2
TGTGCCACCAGCGCGCGGGACAGGGTTCACGAGCAGTACTTC	CATSARDRVHEQYF	.	14	TRBD1	TRBV15	TRBJ2-7
TGTGCCAGCTCACCCGACGGACGGAGAATGCAGCCCCAGCATTTT	CASSPDGRRMQPQHF	.	15	.	TRBV18	TRBJ1-5
TGTGCCAGCAGCTTATGGACTTTCACCGGGGAGCTGTTTTTT	CASSLWTFTGELFF	.	14	.	TRBV7-2	TRBJ2-2
TGTGCCAGTCAGTCGGGGGGCCTGAATCAGCCCCAGCATTTT	CASQSGGLNQPQHF	.	14	.	TRBV19	TRBJ1-5
TGTGCCAGCAGCCCAAGGGGGGCCTATAGCTACAATGAGCAGTTCTTC	CASSPRGAYSYNEQFF	.	16	.	TRBV9	TRBJ2-1
TGTGCCAGCAGTTTAAGGGGGATCCAGCCCCAGCATTTT	CASSLRGIQPQHF	once	13	.	TRBV27	TRBJ1-5
TGTGCCAGCTCACCACCGAACAGCCAAGAGACCCAGTACTTC	CASSPPNSQETQYF	few	14	.	TRBV18	TRBJ2-5
TGTGCCAGCAGTGAAGCGCAGGGAGTCGAGCAGTACTTC	CASSEAQGVEQYF	few	13	.	TRBV2	TRBJ2-7
TGCAGCGTTGAGGGCCCCCTGGGGAATGAAAAACTGTTTTTT	CSVEGPLGNEKLFF	.	14	.	TRBV29-1	TRBJ1-4
TGTGCCAGCAGTACACAGGGGAACACTGAAGCTTTCTTT	CASSTQGNTEAFF	.	13	.	TRBV2	TRBJ1-1
TGTGCCAGCAGCAGACTAGCGGGGGATTATGAGCAGTTCTTC	CASSRLAGDYEQFF	.	14	TRBD2	TRBV2	TRBJ2-1
TGTGCCAGCAGGGGCGTCTCCTACGAGCAGTACTTC	CASRGVSYEQYF	few	12	.	TRBV6-5	TRBJ2-7
TGCGCCAGCAGCCAAGCCCGAGGGGGTTTCGAGCAGTACTTC	CASSQARGGFEQYF	.	14	.	TRBV4-3	TRBJ2-7
TGTGCCAGCAGCTCGACAGGAAACTTGAATGAAAAACTGTTTTTT	CASSSTGNLNEKLFF	.	15	.	TRBV7-2	TRBJ1-4
TGTGCCAGCAGTTACGGGGGTAGTCACGAGCAGTACTTC	CASSYGGSHEQYF	.	13	.	TRBV6-6	TRBJ2-7
TGTGCCAGCAGCAAAGCTGGACTAGCGGGGGAGCAGTACTTC	CASSKAGLAGEQYF	.	14	TRBD2	TRBV7-2	TRBJ2-7
TGTGCCAGCAGCTTAGATCAGCGAACCACCTACGAGCAGTACTTC	CASSLDQRTTYEQYF	.	15	.	TRBV11-2	TRBJ2-7
TGCAGCGTTTACGGGGGGCGGGACACTGAAGCTTTCTTT	CSVYGGRDTEAFF	few	13	.	TRBV29-1	TRBJ1-1
TGTGCCTGGAGTGGGCGAATGGGAGCAGGTGGCGGAAACATTCAGTACTTC	CAWSGRMGAGGGNIQYF	few	17	.	TRBV30	TRBJ2-4
TGTGCCAGCAGCTTAGTACGGGAGGATGGCTACACCTTC	CASSLVREDGYTF	.	13	.	TRBV7-2	TRBJ1-2
TGTGCCAGCAGTGGAGGTCCAGGACTAGCGGACAATGAGCAGTTCTTC	CASSGGPGLADNEQFF	.	16	TRBD2	TRBV6-1	TRBJ2-1
TGCAGCGTTAACTCCCCAGGGGACACTGAAGCTTTCTTT	CSVNSPGDTEAFF	few	13	.	TRBV29-1	TRBJ1-1
TGTGCCAGCAGCTCCCGGGACTTATACAATGAGCAGTTCTTC	CASSSRDLYNEQFF	.	14	.	TRBV7-3	TRBJ2-1
TGTGCCAGCAGCTTCTCTGCGGGCGATTCATACGAGCAGTACTTC	CASSFSAGDSYEQYF	.	15	.	TRBV5-4	TRBJ2-7
TGTGCCAGCAGTTTACAACAGGGCGCAGATACGCAGTATTTT	CASSLQQGADTQYF	.	14	.	TRBV28	TRBJ2-3